Described below is a single T cell receptor (beta chain) sequence and its context. The antigen remains undetermined. ViraFEST assay sequencing came after antigen-specific CD4+ T cells were expanded with viral peptide pools. Subsequent to less than twelve days of culture, CD4+ T cells were isolated. Each vaccine recipient was nucleocapsid antibody negative and had no prior SARS-CoV-2 infection. Each culture well received a few million PBMC. These cells were then cultured in IMDM with about 9.1 IU/ml IL-2 and roughly 10 ug/ml peptides. On day 3 and again on day 7, half the medium was replaced with IL-2 medium. V was clipped by 2 bases and J by 4 bases, with 10 bases between them. The length of the CDR3 is 14 residues. CDR1 is SEHNR and CDR2 is FQNEAQ in the germline V gene (reference sequence). The data belong to a study of vaccination effects on CD4 cells after COVID-19. General study points: Infection-derived and vaccine-derived clones contracted markedly late after vaccination.

Clones were sequenced by immunoSEQ multiplex PCR, and TCRdb holds only the in-frame ones, with some missing. The repertoire holds some 52,000 clones, with 79% as singletons. The chain couples TRBV7-9 to TRBJ2-3, with D perhaps TRBD1 (5 bases). The input for sequencing was CD4+ T cells from PBMCs cultured with HCoV-OC43 spike peptides, taken before COVID-19 vaccination. Specified subset: HCoV-OC43 spike overlapping peptide pool stimulation. The clonotype was recovered from a human donor who received a COVID-19 vaccine. The CDR3 is CASSLKGLADTQYF. The CDR3 nucleotides are TGTGCCAGCAGCTTAAAGGGGTTGGCAGATACGCAGTATTTT.